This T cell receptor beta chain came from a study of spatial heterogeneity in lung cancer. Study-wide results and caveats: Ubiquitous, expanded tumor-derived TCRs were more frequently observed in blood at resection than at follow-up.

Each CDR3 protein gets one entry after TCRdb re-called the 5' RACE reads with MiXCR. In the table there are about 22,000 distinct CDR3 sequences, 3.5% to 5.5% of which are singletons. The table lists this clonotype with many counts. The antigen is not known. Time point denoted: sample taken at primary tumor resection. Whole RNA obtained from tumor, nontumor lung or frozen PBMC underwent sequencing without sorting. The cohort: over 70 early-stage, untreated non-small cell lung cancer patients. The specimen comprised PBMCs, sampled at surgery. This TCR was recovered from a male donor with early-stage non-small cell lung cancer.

For the CDR3, the DNA is TGTGCCAGTACTTCCGGGATTCTCTTCAATCAGCCCCAGCATTTT. It yields the protein CASTSGILFNQPQHF. The rearrangement links TRBV19 to TRBJ1-5; D remains ambiguous. V gave up 7 bases and J gave up 3 bases, with 16 bases separating them. Looked up from germline, CDR1 is LNHDA and CDR2 is SQIVND (reference sequence). The CDR3 is 15 amino acids.